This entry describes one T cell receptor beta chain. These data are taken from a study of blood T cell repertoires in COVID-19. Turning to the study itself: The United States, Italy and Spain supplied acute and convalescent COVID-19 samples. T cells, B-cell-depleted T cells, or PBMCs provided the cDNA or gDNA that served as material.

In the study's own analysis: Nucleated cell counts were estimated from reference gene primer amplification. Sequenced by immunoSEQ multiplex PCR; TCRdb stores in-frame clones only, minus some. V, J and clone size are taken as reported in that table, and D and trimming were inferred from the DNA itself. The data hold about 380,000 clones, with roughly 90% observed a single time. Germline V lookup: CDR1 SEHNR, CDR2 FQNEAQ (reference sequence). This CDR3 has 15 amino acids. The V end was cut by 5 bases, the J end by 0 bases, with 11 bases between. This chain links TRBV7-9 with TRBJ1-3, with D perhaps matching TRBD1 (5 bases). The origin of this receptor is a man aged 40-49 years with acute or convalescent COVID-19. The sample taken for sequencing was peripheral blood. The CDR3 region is CASSRDRVSGNTIYF. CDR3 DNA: TGTGCCAGCAGCCGTGACAGAGTCTCTGGAAACACCATATATTTT.